This T cell receptor (beta chain) was recovered during a study of somatic mutations in cytotoxic T cells in rheumatoid arthritis (dated by TCRdb to the late 2010s). As for the study more broadly: Before any treatment started and right after they were diagnosed, patients gave peripheral blood samples (roughly 31 ml EDTA). The median ages of the patient and control groups were essentially identical. Some T-cell populations stained with V beta antibodies were sorted by flow on a FACSAria II or Sony SH800 to nearly 100% purity, with sorted V beta1+ cells additionally subjected to TCRB sequencing. For 65 rheumatoid arthritis patients and fewer than 25 healthy controls, TCRB deep sequencing was carried out. To characterize clonality, the study used TCRB deep sequencing while asking whether somatic mutations are carried by expanded CD8+ T-cell clones in newly diagnosed, untreated rheumatoid arthritis. Study-wide conclusions, independent of this receptor: The slight TRBV07 underrepresentation in patients was not adjusted for multiple comparisons. In about an eighth of the roughly 65 patients, more than 20% of CD8+ cells belonged to the largest CD8+ clone, while several identical CD8+ TCRB sequences were shared between blood and synovial fluid. There was no significant difference in CD8+ T-cell clonality between rheumatoid arthritis patients and age-matched healthy controls. CD8+ clonality increased with age in patients (Spearman r ≈ 0.5) but not in healthy controls. Viral specificity could not be ruled out by absence from virus-specific databases, and the antigen targets of the expanded CD8+ clones remained unknown.

On an AutoMACS, CD4+ and CD8+ cells were isolated via positive magnetic bead selection, and their purity was verified by flow cytometry. Initial screening for clonal expansions relied on flow cytometry with a TCR V beta antibody panel, after which sorted CD8+ fractions underwent TCRB deep sequencing for characterization. Peripheral blood mononuclear cells were obtained using density gradient separation with Ficoll-Paque PLUS. DNA from CD4-enriched, CD8-enriched or PBMC samples was extracted using Nucleospin Tissue or Tissue XS kits and then quantified on a Qubit 2.0 fluorometer. Sequencing of TCRB CDR3 was done on genomic DNA with the immunoSEQ assay. In the authors' own workflow: Published virus-specific TCRB sequences were compared with patient CD8+ clones larger than 1%, and only a few matches were found. The analyses included only productive TCRB rearrangements. Defining a clone by its unique TCRB CDR3 sequence, the study calculated clonality as a productive clonality index derived from Shannon entropy. Repertoire overlap between two samples was calculated from the template counts of each clone relative to total templates per sample. V-gene usage from TCRB sequencing and V-gene usage measured by flow cytometry were correlated (Spearman r of 0.61). TCRdb stores this immuneACCESS table with in-frame sequences only. Part of the clones is absent; in the studies checked, under half of the shortfall reflects unresolved V genes, and no reason is known for the rest. For V, J and clone size, that table is used; D and trimming come from the DNA. The sample includes about 10,000 clones, with 75% to 95% observed a single time. Clones ranked in the top ten supply approximately 14% of the sample.

Spanning cysteine to phenylalanine, the CDR3 consists of 12 amino acids. The CDR3 DNA has 36 bases and is translated from base 1. Trimming costs V 0 bases and J 3 bases, and their ends lie 4 bases apart. CDR1 and CDR2 are drawn from the germline V gene (reference sequence): SGHNT, YYREEE. For this clone: Its antigen target is currently unknown. Base qualities are not provided; no much larger clone lies one nucleotide away.

This TCR was recovered from a woman in her late teens or twenties with rheumatoid arthritis. The chain links TRBV5-4 with TRBJ2-7; the D gene cannot be resolved reliably. Sequencing was carried out using CD8+ T cells sorted from blood. CDR3 protein: CASSLDYYEQYF. The sequenced DNA: TGTGCCAGCAGCTTGGACTACTACGAGCAGTACTTC.